Below, one T cell receptor beta chain is given with its context. This sample is part of a study of blood T cell repertoires in COVID-19. Turning to the study itself: From the United States, Italy and Spain came samples of acute and convalescent COVID-19.

The authors' processing: Amplification of reference gene primers was used by the study to estimate nucleated cell counts. Profiling relied on immunoSEQ multiplex PCR, and the TCRdb table lists in-frame clones only, not all of them. V and J calls and clone size are as listed in that table; D and trimming were resolved from the DNA. The top ten clones hold 4.9% of a sample with about 250,000 clones, 82% of them seen once. Trimming removed 5 bases from V and 10 bases from J, with 23 bases in between. In germline, CDR1 is SGHVS, CDR2 FQNEAQ. The CDR3 has 16 amino acids. The sequence came from a woman older than 75 with active or convalescent COVID-19. The sequenced sample consisted of peripheral blood. This chain links TRBV7-8 with TRBJ1-4; no firm D call. CDR3 in DNA: TGTGCCAGCAGCCAAAAAGCGGGAACAATCGTGGGAAAACTGTTTTTT. Its protein product is CASSQKAGTIVGKLFF.